This T cell receptor (beta chain) was identified during a study of response to subunit inactivated influenza vaccine. Study observations and caveats: Seasonal influenza vaccination, on each occasion, was suggested by the authors to recruit few new T cells.

Germline-derived CDR1 and CDR2 are MNHNS and SASEGT. V trimming: 8 bases; J trimming: 8 bases; junction bases outside the gene matches: 15. This CDR3 is built from 16 residues. In this sample, this clonotype turned up a few times. The antigen is not known. TCRdb re-analysed the RT-PCR reads in MiXCR, keeping a single row per CDR3 protein. The table lists 150,000 or so distinct CDR3 sequences, under 13% of them singletons. The rearrangement uses TRBV6-1 and TRBJ2-1; 10 bases map to TRBD2. This receptor was identified in a man over 45 who received an inactivated influenza vaccine. The sample was non-naive T cells sorted from PBMCs, taken about 6 weeks after vaccination. The DNA of the CDR3 is TGTGCCAGCCGGAGCGGGGGGGCCAGGAGTAATCATGAGCAGTTCTTC. This gives the protein CASRSGGARSNHEQFF.